One sample yielded the 25 T cell receptor beta chains listed below, sequenced in a study of T cell changes during pregnancy in multiple sclerosis. Profiled with immunoSEQ multiplex PCR; TCRdb holds only in-frame clones, not every one. This sample has roughly 30,000 clones, with 85% to 90% found just once. Source: CD8+ T cells from peripheral blood mononuclear cells, taken before pregnancy. These receptors were collected from a female donor with multiple sclerosis, enrolled in a pregnancy study.

This chain uses TRBV5-4 with TRBJ1-2; the match to TRBD1 covers 11 bases. The CDR3 extends over 14 amino acids. V lost 4 bases to trimming and J lost 7 bases; unmatched junction nucleotides: 6. The germline V gene has CDR1 SGHNT and CDR2 YYREEE (reference sequence). CDR3 in amino acids: CASSLPGTGGGYTF. The CDR3 coding sequence is TGTGCCAGCAGCCTCCCCGGGACAGGGGGTGGCTACACCTTC.

This chain links TRBV7-9 with TRBJ2-3; TRBD2 matches 11 bases. This CDR3 has 19 residues. CDR1 and CDR2 (germline): SEHNR, FQNEAQ (reference sequence). Trimming at V came to 7 bases and at J to 4 bases, leaving 19 bases not matched to a gene. The CDR3 region is CASTEYLAGGPFSADTQYF. The CDR3 DNA follows: TGTGCCAGCACCGAGTATTTAGCGGGGGGGCCATTCTCCGCAGATACGCAGTATTTT. Based on the CDR3 plus reference TRBV7-9 and TRBJ2-3, the full variable domain is DTGVSQNPRHKITKRGQNVTFRCDPISEHNRLYWYRQTLGQGPEFLTYFQNEAQLEKSRLLSDRFSAERPKGSFSTLEIQRTEQGDSAMYLCASTEYLAGGPFSADTQYFGPGTRLTVL.

V usage is TRBV4-1 and J usage is TRBJ2-3; 12 bases line up with TRBD2. Germline-derived CDR1 and CDR2 are MGHRA and YSYEKL. The CDR3 consists of 16 residues. The J segment lost 5 bases and the V segment lost 3 bases, leaving 6 bases of the junction unmatched. CDR3 bases: TGCGCCAGCAGCCAGACTAGCGGGGGAGAGGAAGATACGCAGTATTTT. It specifies CASSQTSGGEEDTQYF.

The V call is TRBV5-8, the J call TRBJ1-1, with D possibly TRBD1 on 6 matching bases. V lost 3 bases, J lost 1 base, and 16 bases lay in between. CDR1 SGHTS and CDR2 YDEGEE come from the germline V gene. This CDR3 spans 16 amino acids. The DNA for the CDR3 is TGTGCCAGCAGCTGGTGGGCGGGGGGGCCGAACACTGAAGCTTTCTTT. This translates into CASSWWAGGPNTEAFF.

J is TRBJ1-5 and V is TRBV4-2; 9 bases map to TRBD1. V lost 0 bases, J lost 4 bases, and 7 bases stayed unmatched. There are 17 residues in the CDR3. The germline V gene has CDR1 LGHNA and CDR2 YNFKEQ. CDR3 protein: CASSQEYATGGNQPQHF. DNA for the CDR3: TGTGCCAGCAGCCAAGAGTACGCGACAGGGGGTAATCAGCCCCAGCATTTT.

This chain connects TRBV10-2 to TRBJ1-5; D uncertain. From germline, CDR1 is WSHSY and CDR2 SAAADI. The CDR3 has 13 residues. Trimming took 4 bases from V and 2 from J, leaving 6 bases between them. The CDR3 is CASSVGGNQPQHF. The DNA of the CDR3 is TGCGCCAGCAGTGTCGGGGGCAATCAGCCCCAGCATTTT.

This clone was observed a handful of times. The rearrangement uses TRBV6-1 and TRBJ2-1; 8 bases map to TRBD2. Germline loops: CDR1 MNHNS, CDR2 SASEGT. The ends lost 4 bases at V and 8 bases at J; junction bases unmatched: 7. The CDR3 loop spans 14 amino acids. The CDR3 sequence: CASSARGGHDEQFF. The CDR3 region has the DNA TGTGCCAGCAGTGCCCGGGGGGGCCACGATGAGCAGTTCTTC.

The sample holds one count of this clone. The rearrangement joins TRBV7-3 to TRBJ1-1; the D gene is possibly TRBD1 (6 bases). Germline V lookup: CDR1 SGHTA, CDR2 FQGTGA. There are 14 residues in the CDR3. V was cut by 1 base and J by 2 bases, with 8 bases left in between. The CDR3 coding sequence is TGTGCCAGCAGCTTAATAGGGGGAAACACTGAAGCTTTCTTT. Translating gives CASSLIGGNTEAFF.

The genes are TRBV19 and TRBJ1-5; D is perhaps TRBD1 (6 bases). The germline CDR1 and CDR2 sequences are LNHDA and SQIVND (reference sequence). The CDR3 totals 14 residues. Trimming pared 4 bases from V and 5 bases from J, leaving 12 bases between. The CDR3 here is CASSTLWTDQPQHF. The CDR3, as DNA: TGTGCCAGTAGTACTCTTTGGACAGATCAGCCCCAGCATTTT.

The J gene is TRBJ2-7, the V gene TRBV6-5; D is possibly TRBD2 (5 bases). CDR1 MNHEY and CDR2 SVGAGI come from the germline V gene. V lost 6 bases, J lost 1 base, and 10 bases lay in between. The CDR3 contains 13 residues. In nucleotides, the CDR3 is TGTGCCAGCAGCCCTGGACTTTCCTACGAGCAGTACTTC. Encoded protein: CASSPGLSYEQYF.

CDR3 nucleotide sequence: TGTGCCAGTAGTATCTCCGGGGAGGCAGATACGCAGTATTTT. Translating gives CASSISGEADTQYF. V usage is TRBV19 and J usage is TRBJ2-3, with TRBD2 as a possible D gene (6 bases). The germline V gene encodes CDR1 LNHDA and CDR2 SQIVND (reference sequence). The CDR3 covers 14 residues. The V gene lost 3 bases and the J gene lost 4 bases, with 11 bases spanning the gap.

This rearrangement joins TRBV6-6 to TRBJ2-1; 9 nucleotides match TRBD1. After removal of 6 bases from V and 8 bases from J, the junction contained 8 bases not matched to a gene. This CDR3 is 14 amino acids long. In germline, CDR1 is MNHNY, CDR2 SVGAGI (reference sequence). The CDR3 region has the DNA TGTGCCAGCAGCTGGGCGGGACAGGGCCATGAGCAGTTCTTC. It yields the protein CASSWAGQGHEQFF.

This chain links TRBV29-1 with TRBJ2-5; D may be TRBD1 (6 bases). V was shortened by 3 bases and J by 7 bases, with 15 bases between the two germline ends. This CDR3 is built from 13 residues. Germline V CDR1 and CDR2: SQVTM, ANQGSEA. The CDR3 loop reads CSVDSGELRTQYF. The CDR3 DNA reads TGCAGCGTTGATTCAGGGGAGTTGCGGACCCAGTACTTC.

The chain combines TRBV5-4 with TRBJ2-7; TRBD2 is a possible D gene (5 bases). V shed 4 bases and J shed 4 bases, with 21 bases lying between them. The length of the CDR3 is 16 residues. In germline, CDR1 is SGHNT, CDR2 YYREEE (reference sequence). In nucleotides, the CDR3 is TGTGCCAGCAGCGTGGACGGAGAGGGTTATGGGTACGAGCAGTACTTC. Translated: CASSVDGEGYGYEQYF.

The chain links TRBV6-1 to TRBJ2-1, with 8 bases aligning to TRBD2. The CDR3 is made up of 13 amino acids. The germline CDR1 and CDR2 sequences are MNHNS and SASEGT. The junction had 7 bases not matched to a gene; V was cut back by 6 bases and J by 9 bases. The CDR3 nucleotides are TGTGCCAGCAGGTTCGGGGGGGGTGGTGAGCAGTTCTTC. This translates into CASRFGGGGEQFF.

The rearrangement joins TRBV19 to TRBJ2-7; 9 bases map to TRBD1. Trimming at V came to 5 bases and at J to 6 bases, leaving 8 bases not matched to a gene. The CDR3 loop spans 14 amino acids. The germline CDR1 and CDR2 sequences are LNHDA and SQIVND (reference sequence). CDR3 residues: CASSLMDRGLEQYF. The CDR3 bases are TGTGCCAGTAGTCTGATGGACAGGGGTCTCGAGCAGTACTTC.

The CDR3 is CASSYSYSYEQYF. CDR3 DNA: TGTGCCAGCAGTTACTCATATTCCTACGAGCAGTACTTC. The chain carries TRBV6-5 and TRBJ2-7; D gene uncertain. Per the germline V gene, CDR1 is MNHEY and CDR2 is SVGAGI. Trimming took off 0 bases at V and 1 base at J, with 4 bases between the two ends. The length of the CDR3 is 13 residues.

The genes are TRBV19 and TRBJ1-3; D is possibly TRBD1 (6 bases). CDR1 is LNHDA and CDR2 is SQIVND in the germline V gene (reference sequence). V was trimmed by 4 bases and J by 0 bases, leaving 13 bases between them. The CDR3 has 16 amino acids. CDR3 in DNA: TGTGCCAGTAGTACGTACAGGGCCACCTCTGGAAACACCATATATTTT. Protein product: CASSTYRATSGNTIYF.

The chain recombines TRBV19 with TRBJ2-3; D is possibly TRBD2 (6 bases). The germline V gene has CDR1 LNHDA and CDR2 SQIVND (reference sequence). With 5 bases removed from V and 2 bases from J, the gap between germline ends came to 17 bases. The CDR3 loop spans 16 amino acids. The CDR3: CASSLGGTGTTDTQYF. The DNA of the CDR3 is TGTGCCAGTAGTCTTGGAGGGACTGGGACCACAGATACGCAGTATTTT.

The rearrangement uses TRBV7-8 and TRBJ1-5; 9 bases line up with TRBD1. From germline, CDR1 is SGHVS and CDR2 FQNEAQ. This CDR3 comprises 16 residues. Unmatched junction bases numbered 5, after V lost 4 bases and J lost 1 base. The CDR3 here is CASSSQGATSNQPQHF. The DNA for the CDR3 is TGTGCCAGCAGCTCACAGGGGGCGACGAGCAATCAGCCCCAGCATTTT. The entire variable domain, with the rest obtained from reference TRBV7-8 and TRBJ1-5, is as follows: GAGVSQSPRYKVAKRGQDVALRCDPISGHVSLFWYQQALGQGPEFLTYFQNEAQLDKSGLPSDRFFAERPEGSVSTLKIQRTQQEDSAVYLCASSSQGATSNQPQHFGDGTRLSIL.

The V call is TRBV27, the J call TRBJ2-7, with a weak D call TRBD2 (7 bases). This CDR3 spans 13 amino acids. The V and J ends lost 6 bases and 6 bases respectively, with 15 bases between them. Per germline, CDR1 MNHEY and CDR2 SMNVEV (reference sequence). CDR3 sequence: CASSRGGGPEQYF. The CDR3 DNA reads as TGTGCCAGCAGCCGGGGAGGGGGGCCCGAGCAGTACTTC.

This rearrangement joins TRBV4-3 to TRBJ2-2; possible D gene TRBD2, 5 bases. V lost 0 bases and J lost 5, with 19 bases in between. CDR3 length: 18 residues. Looked up from germline, CDR1 is LGHNA and CDR2 is YSLEER. The CDR3, as DNA: TGCGCCAGCAGCCAAGATTACGGTGTAGGTAGGAGGACCGGGGAGCTGTTTTTT. Translation gives CASSQDYGVGRRTGELFF.

This chain links TRBV27 with TRBJ2-2; D gene ambiguous. The germline V and J ends were trimmed by 3 bases and 4 bases, with 9 bases remaining between them. This CDR3 is 14 amino acids long. The germline gives CDR1 MNHEY, CDR2 SMNVEV (reference sequence). The CDR3 is CASSFLDGTGELFF. In nucleotides, the CDR3 is TGTGCCAGCAGTTTCTTAGATGGCACCGGGGAGCTGTTTTTT.

The genes are TRBV13 and TRBJ2-3; the D gene is possibly TRBD1 (5 bases). V lost 0 bases and J lost 5, with 9 bases in between. Germline V gene lookup returns CDR1 PRHDT and CDR2 FYEKMQ (reference sequence). There are 14 residues in the CDR3. The DNA for the CDR3 is TGTGCCAGCAGCTTAGGTCAGGGAATAGATACGCAGTATTTT. It codes for CASSLGQGIDTQYF.

The J gene is TRBJ2-7, the V gene TRBV16; TRBD1 matches 7 bases. The germline V gene has CDR1 KGHSY and CDR2 FQNENV. V shed 2 bases and J 2 bases; nucleotides not matched to a gene: 0. The CDR3 sequence is 13 residues long. As DNA, the CDR3 is TGTGCCAGCAGCCAAACAGGGGCCTACGAGCAGTACTTC. Translated: CASSQTGAYEQYF.